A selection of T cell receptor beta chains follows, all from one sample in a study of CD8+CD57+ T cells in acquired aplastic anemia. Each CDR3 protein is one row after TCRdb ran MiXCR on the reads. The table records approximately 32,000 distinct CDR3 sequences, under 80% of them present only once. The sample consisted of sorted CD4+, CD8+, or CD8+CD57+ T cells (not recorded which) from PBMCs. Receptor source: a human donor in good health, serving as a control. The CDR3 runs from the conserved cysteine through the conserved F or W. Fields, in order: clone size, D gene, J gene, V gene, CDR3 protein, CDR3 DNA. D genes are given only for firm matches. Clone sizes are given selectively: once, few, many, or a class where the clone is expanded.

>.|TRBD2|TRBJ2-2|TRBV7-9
CASSLERGGPGELFF
TGTGCCAGCAGCTTAGAGCGGGGGGGCCCCGGGGAGCTGTTTTTT
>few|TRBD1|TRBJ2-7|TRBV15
CATRRQGTNEQYF
TGTGCCACCAGGAGACAGGGGACGAACGAGCAGTACTTC
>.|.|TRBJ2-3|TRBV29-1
CSVRSSGVTDTQYF
TGCAGCGTTCGATCGTCAGGGGTCACAGATACGCAGTATTTT
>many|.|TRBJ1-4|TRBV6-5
CASSYSTPTRTTNEKLFF
TGTGCCAGCAGTTACTCGACGCCCACCAGAACAACTAATGAAAAACTGTTTTTT
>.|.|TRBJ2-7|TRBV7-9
CASSLQTLYEQYF
TGTGCCAGCAGCTTACAAACCCTCTACGAGCAGTACTTC
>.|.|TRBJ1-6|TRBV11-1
CASSLSGRNSPLHF
TGTGCCAGCAGCTTATCAGGCAGAAATTCACCCCTCCACTTT
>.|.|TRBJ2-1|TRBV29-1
CSVGVGRGYDNEQFF
TGCAGCGTTGGTGTCGGCAGGGGATACGACAATGAGCAGTTCTTC
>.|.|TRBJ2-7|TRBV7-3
CASSLSGGAHEQYF
TGTGCCAGCAGCTTAAGTGGGGGGGCCCACGAGCAGTACTTC
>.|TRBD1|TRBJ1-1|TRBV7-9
CASSLQGENTEAFF
TGTGCCAGCAGCTTGCAGGGGGAGAACACTGAAGCTTTCTTT
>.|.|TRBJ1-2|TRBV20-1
CSAFDLLPNGYTF
TGCAGTGCCTTCGATTTGCTTCCGAATGGCTACACCTTC
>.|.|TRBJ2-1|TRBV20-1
CSARGGNEQFF
TGCAGTGCTAGGGGCGGCAATGAGCAGTTCTTC
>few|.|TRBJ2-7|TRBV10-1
CASSELQGYEQYF
TGCGCCAGCAGTGAGTTACAGGGCTACGAGCAGTACTTC